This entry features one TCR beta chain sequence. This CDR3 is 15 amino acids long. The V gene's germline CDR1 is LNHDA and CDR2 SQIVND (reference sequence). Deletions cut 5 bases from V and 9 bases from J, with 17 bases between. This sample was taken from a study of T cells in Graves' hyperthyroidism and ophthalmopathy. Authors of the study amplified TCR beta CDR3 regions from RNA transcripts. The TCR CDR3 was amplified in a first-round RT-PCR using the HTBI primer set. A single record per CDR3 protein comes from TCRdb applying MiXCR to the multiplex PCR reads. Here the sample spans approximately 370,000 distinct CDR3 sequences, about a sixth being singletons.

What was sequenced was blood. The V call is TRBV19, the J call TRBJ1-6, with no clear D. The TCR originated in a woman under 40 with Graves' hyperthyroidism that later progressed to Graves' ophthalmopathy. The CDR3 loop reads CASSLRTIEPSPLHF. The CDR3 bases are TGTGCCAGTAGTTTACGGACTATAGAACCTTCACCCCTCCACTTT.